This TCR beta chain is from a study of T cells after yellow fever vaccination. Study observations and caveats: Though it reached lower strength, the secondary response hit its peak faster, day 5 versus 15. Overlap between CD4 and CD8 compartments was detected for a small share of clonotypes.

Details on this clonotype: The antigen is not known.

MiXCR, run by TCRdb on the 5' RACE reads, gives a single entry per CDR3 protein. The data contain hundreds of thousands of distinct CDR3 sequences, around 19% of them seen just once; the ten biggest clones take up about a sixth. Germline loops: CDR1 SGHTA, CDR2 FQGNSA. Trimming shortened V by 3 bases and J by 3 bases, and 14 bases separated the two germline ends. The length of the CDR3 is 15 residues. Sequenced here: PBMCs, sampled before the yellow fever booster vaccination. The receptor comes from a man aged 18 to 35 who received the YFV17D yellow fever vaccine. This chain connects TRBV7-2 to TRBJ1-2; a possible D gene is TRBD1 (6 bases). CDR3: CASSLGIDRYYGYTF. In nucleotides, the CDR3 is TGTGCCAGCAGCTTGGGGATCGACAGGTACTATGGCTACACCTTC.